Below are 7 T cell receptor beta chains sequenced from a single sample in a study of blood T cell repertoires in COVID-19. Data came from immunoSEQ multiplex PCR; TCRdb stores just in-frame clones and leaves some out. The sample lists about 180,000 clones, roughly 80% occurring once. Sequencing used peripheral blood. These receptors were taken from a human donor in a cohort sampled during active COVID-19.

This chain uses TRBV3-1 (or the pseudogene TRBV3-2) with TRBJ1-5; D is possibly TRBD1 (5 bases). Germline-derived CDR1 and CDR2 are LGHDT and YNNKEL (reference sequence). V was pared by 1 base and J by 5 bases, with 15 bases between. The length of the CDR3 is 16 residues. The CDR3 sequence: CASSQAQPGEDQPQHF. DNA for the CDR3: TGTGCCAGCAGCCAAGCCCAACCGGGGGAGGATCAGCCCCAGCATTTT.

This clone was counted a few times. CDR3 in DNA: TGTGCCACCAGTGAGGGCAGGGCGTTTGGCGAGCAGTACTTC. Amino acids: CATSEGRAFGEQYF. The chain recombines TRBV24-1 with TRBJ2-7; weak D call: TRBD1 (5 bases). Trimming pared 4 bases from V and 6 bases from J, leaving 15 bases between. This CDR3 is built from 14 residues. Germline V lookup: CDR1 KGHDR, CDR2 SFDVKD.

V gene TRBV11-2 combines with J gene TRBJ1-1; no definite D call. From germline, CDR1 is SGHAT and CDR2 FQNNGV. The CDR3 covers 14 residues. Deletions cut 0 bases from V and 0 bases from J, with 5 bases between. DNA for the CDR3: TGTGCCAGCAGCTTAGATCGGGTGAACACTGAAGCTTTCTTT. Amino acids: CASSLDRVNTEAFF.

This chain links TRBV6-5 with TRBJ2-7; D is undetermined. The CDR3 is 14 amino acids. Per germline, CDR1 MNHEY and CDR2 SVGAGI. Trimming left V 5 bases short and J 3 bases short, with 14 bases between. The chain's CDR3 is CASSRGGGIYEQYF. Here the CDR3 DNA reads TGTGCCAGCAGTAGAGGCGGCGGAATCTACGAGCAGTACTTC.

The chain combines TRBV6-5 with TRBJ1-1; 11 bases align to TRBD1. Germline V gene lookup returns CDR1 MNHEY and CDR2 SVGAGI. Trimming at V came to 0 bases and at J to 5 bases, leaving 5 bases not matched to a gene. The CDR3 contains 16 residues. The CDR3 DNA is TGTGCCAGCAGTTACTCTGGGACAGGGGGGTGGACTGAAGCTTTCTTT. Encoded protein: CASSYSGTGGWTEAFF.

The chain links TRBV15 to TRBJ1-4; TRBD1 is a possible D gene (5 bases). Germline-derived CDR1 and CDR2 are LNHNV and YYDKDF (reference sequence). V lost 7 bases to trimming and J lost 3 bases, with 18 bases between them. CDR3 size: 16 residues. Written as DNA, the CDR3 is TGTGCCACCACCATTTTAGTGGGGCGGCCTAATGAAAAACTGTTTTTT. Its protein is CATTILVGRPNEKLFF.

This chain joins TRBV27 and TRBJ1-1; a possible D gene is TRBD1 (6 bases). Trimming cost V 7 bases and J 6 bases, with 15 bases left between them. This CDR3 spans 13 amino acids. The germline gives CDR1 MNHEY, CDR2 SMNVEV (reference sequence). The DNA of the CDR3 is TGTGCCAGCATCCCGAAGGGGGTGGCTGAAGCTTTCTTT. Encoded protein: CASIPKGVAEAFF.